The T cell receptor beta chain under discussion was sequenced for a study of early T cells in non-severe SARS-CoV-2 infection. V was cut by 6 bases and J by 3 bases, with 10 bases left in between. The germline V gene encodes CDR1 MGHRA and CDR2 YSYEKL. This CDR3 region has 13 residues. MiXCR, run by TCRdb on the 5' RACE reads, gives a single entry per CDR3 protein. The table lists tens of thousands of distinct CDR3 sequences, 8% to 9% of them singletons. Material: whole blood. The V gene is TRBV4-1, the J gene TRBJ2-3; no clear D. The TCR was taken from an adult who was a healthcare worker with PCR-confirmed SARS-CoV-2 infection or an uninfected control (not recorded which). The CDR3 is CASRPPDTDTQYF. The CDR3 nucleotides are TGCGCCAGCAGACCTCCGGATACAGATACGCAGTATTTT.